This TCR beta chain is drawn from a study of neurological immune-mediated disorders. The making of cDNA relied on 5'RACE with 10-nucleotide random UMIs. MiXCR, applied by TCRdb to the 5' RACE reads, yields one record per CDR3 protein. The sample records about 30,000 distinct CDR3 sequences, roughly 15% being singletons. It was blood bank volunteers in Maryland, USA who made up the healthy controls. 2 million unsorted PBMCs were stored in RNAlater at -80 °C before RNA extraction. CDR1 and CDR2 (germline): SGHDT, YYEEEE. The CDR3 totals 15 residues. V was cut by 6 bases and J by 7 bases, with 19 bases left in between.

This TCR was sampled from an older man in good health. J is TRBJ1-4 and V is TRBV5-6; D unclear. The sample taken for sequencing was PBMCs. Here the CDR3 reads CASNSTGTSSEKLFF. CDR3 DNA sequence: TGTGCCAGCAACTCCACCGGAACATCCAGTGAAAAACTGTTTTTT.